This TCR beta chain is drawn from a study of blood T cell repertoires in COVID-19. Study-wide background: Whether acute or convalescent, the COVID-19 samples came from the United States, Italy and Spain. Sample material is recorded as cDNA or gDNA derived from T cells, B-cell-depleted T cells, or PBMCs.

Study processing details: The assay estimated nucleated cells by amplifying reference gene primers. Some clones are missing from TCRdb's copy, which holds only in-frame ones; the method was immunoSEQ multiplex PCR. V, J and clone size were drawn from that table, and D and trimming were deduced from the DNA. The sample records over 130,000 clones, 85% being singletons. The CDR3 contains 16 residues. Germline CDR1 is MNHEY and CDR2 is SVGAGI. Germline trimming cut 2 bases from V and 1 base from J; bases unmatched to any gene: 6. The receptor's source is a man aged 50 to 60 with acute or convalescent COVID-19. The sequenced sample was peripheral blood. The V gene is TRBV6-5, the J gene TRBJ2-7, with 9 bases identical to TRBD1. CDR3 region: CASSYGGTGKSYEQYF. The CDR3 nucleotides read TGTGCCAGCAGTTACGGGGGGACAGGGAAGTCCTACGAGCAGTACTTC.